Reported below is one T cell receptor beta chain. The CDR3 sequence is 13 residues long. The V gene lost 2 bases and the J gene lost 4 bases, with 9 bases spanning the gap. Germline V gene sequence: CDR1 LGHDT, CDR2 YNNKEL (reference sequence). The source of the sample is a study of blood T cell repertoires in COVID-19. Overall study context: Samples representing acute and convalescent COVID-19 were sourced from the United States, Italy and Spain. Nucleic acid was either cDNA or gDNA, and it came from T cells, B-cell-depleted T cells, or PBMCs.

Authors' data handling: Estimation of nucleated cell counts relied on the amplification of reference gene primers. Method: immunoSEQ multiplex PCR; TCRdb's copy keeps in-frame clones and lacks some. The V and J calls and the clone size are those of that table, but D and trimming were determined from the DNA. Of about half a million clones in the sample, approximately 85% were seen once. The rearrangement links TRBV3-1 (or the pseudogene TRBV3-2) to TRBJ2-7; tentatively, D is TRBD2 (5 bases). This clonotype originated in a human donor in a cohort sampled during active COVID-19. The specimen was peripheral blood. CDR3 coding DNA: TGTGCCAGCAGCCAACTAGCTACGTACGAGCAGTACTTC. Its protein is CASSQLATYEQYF.